This TCR beta chain was sequenced for a study of post-analysis software for immune sequencing data. Unique molecular identifiers were carried by the TCR beta cDNA libraries. The authors obtained roughly 0.5 million cDNA molecules from roughly 1 to 10 million T cells. MiXCR, applied by TCRdb to the PCR reads, yields one record per CDR3 protein. The table shows a few hundred thousand distinct CDR3 sequences, with around a third occurring only once. Study results and caveats: Strong co-clustering by F measure was evident for samples that had been prepared in the same batch. Several TRBV segments (TRBV5-6, TRBV5-1 and TRBV20-1 among them) occurred more frequently in patients than in controls. Controls had significantly higher normalized Chao1 diversity than multiple sclerosis patients.

The V gene lost 3 bases and the J gene lost 1 base, with 9 bases spanning the gap. This CDR3 has 14 residues. Comment on this clonotype: The antigen is undetermined.

Sequences were obtained from blood. The sequence was collected from a girl aged 2-17 years with multiple sclerosis. This chain joins TRBV12-3 or TRBV12-4 and TRBJ1-1; D may be TRBD1 (5 bases). In nucleotides, the CDR3 is TGTGCCAGCAGTTTCGCCGACAGGAACACTGAAGCTTTCTTT. Encoded protein: CASSFADRNTEAFF.